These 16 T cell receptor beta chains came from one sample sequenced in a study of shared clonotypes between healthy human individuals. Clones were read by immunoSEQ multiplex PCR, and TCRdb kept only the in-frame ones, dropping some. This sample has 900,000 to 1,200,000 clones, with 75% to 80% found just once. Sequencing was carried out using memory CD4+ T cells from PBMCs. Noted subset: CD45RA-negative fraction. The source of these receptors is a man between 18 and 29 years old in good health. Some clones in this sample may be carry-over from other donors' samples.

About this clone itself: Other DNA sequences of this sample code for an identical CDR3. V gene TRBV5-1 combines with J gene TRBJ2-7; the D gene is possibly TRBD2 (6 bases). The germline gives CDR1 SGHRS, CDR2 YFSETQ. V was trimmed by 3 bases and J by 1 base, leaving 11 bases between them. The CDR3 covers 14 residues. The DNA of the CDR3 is TGCGCCAGCAGCTGGACCGGGAGTTCCTACGAGCAGTACTTC. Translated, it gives CASSWTGSSYEQYF.

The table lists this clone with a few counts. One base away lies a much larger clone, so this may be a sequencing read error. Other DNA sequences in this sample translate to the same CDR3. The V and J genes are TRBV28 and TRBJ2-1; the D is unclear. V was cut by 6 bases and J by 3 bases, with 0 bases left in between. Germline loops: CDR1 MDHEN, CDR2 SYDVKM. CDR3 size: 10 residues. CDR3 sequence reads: CASSYNEQFF. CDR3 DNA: TGTGCCAGCAGCTACAATGAGCAGTTCTTC.

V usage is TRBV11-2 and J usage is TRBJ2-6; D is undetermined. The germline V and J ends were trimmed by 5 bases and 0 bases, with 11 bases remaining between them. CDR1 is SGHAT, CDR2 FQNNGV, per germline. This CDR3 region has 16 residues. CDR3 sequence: CASSTVKGSGANVLTF. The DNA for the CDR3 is TGTGCCAGCAGCACGGTTAAAGGCTCTGGGGCCAACGTCCTGACTTTC.

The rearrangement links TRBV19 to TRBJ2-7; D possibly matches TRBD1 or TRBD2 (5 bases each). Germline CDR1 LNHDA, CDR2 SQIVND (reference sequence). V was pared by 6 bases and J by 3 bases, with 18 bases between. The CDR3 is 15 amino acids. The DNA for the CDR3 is TGTGCCAGTAGCAACGGGGCTGGCGATATCTACGAGCAGTACTTC. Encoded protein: CASSNGAGDIYEQYF.

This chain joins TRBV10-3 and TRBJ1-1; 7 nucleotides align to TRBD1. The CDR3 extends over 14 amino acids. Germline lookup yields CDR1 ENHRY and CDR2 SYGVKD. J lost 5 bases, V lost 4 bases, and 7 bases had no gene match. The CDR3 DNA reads TGTGCCATCAGTGGGGCAGGGGGTAGAACTGAAGCTTTCTTT. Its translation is CAISGAGGRTEAFF.

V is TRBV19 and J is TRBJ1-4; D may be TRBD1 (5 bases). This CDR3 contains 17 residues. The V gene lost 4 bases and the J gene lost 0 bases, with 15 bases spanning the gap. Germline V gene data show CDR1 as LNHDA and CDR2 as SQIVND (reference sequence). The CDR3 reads CASSRATAGATNEKLFF. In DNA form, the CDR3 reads TGTGCCAGTAGTAGGGCGACGGCGGGGGCAACTAATGAAAAACTGTTTTTT.

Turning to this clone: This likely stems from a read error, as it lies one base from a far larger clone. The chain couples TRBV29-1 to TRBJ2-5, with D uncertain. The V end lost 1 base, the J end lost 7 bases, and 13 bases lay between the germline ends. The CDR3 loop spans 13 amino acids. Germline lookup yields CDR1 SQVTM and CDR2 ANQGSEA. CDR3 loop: CSVEATMSGTQYF. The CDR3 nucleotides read TGCAGCGTTGAAGCGACGATGAGTGGGACCCAGTACTTC.

CDR3 coding DNA: TGTGCCAGCAGCGCTAGGGGGGAGGGGCTAGGCTATGGCTACACCTTC. It translates to CASSARGEGLGYGYTF. The J gene is TRBJ1-2, the V gene TRBV2; tentatively, D is TRBD1 (6 bases). The CDR3 extends over 16 amino acids. Deletions cut 6 bases from V and 4 bases from J, with 21 bases between. Germline assignment: CDR1 SNHLY and CDR2 FYNNEI. The variable domain in full, completed from reference TRBV2 and TRBJ1-2, reads EPEVTQTPSHQVTQMGQEVILRCVPISNHLYFYWYRQILGQKVEFLVSFYNNEISEKSEIFDDQFSVERPDGSNFTLKIRSTKLEDSAMYFCASSARGEGLGYGYTFGSGTRLTVV.

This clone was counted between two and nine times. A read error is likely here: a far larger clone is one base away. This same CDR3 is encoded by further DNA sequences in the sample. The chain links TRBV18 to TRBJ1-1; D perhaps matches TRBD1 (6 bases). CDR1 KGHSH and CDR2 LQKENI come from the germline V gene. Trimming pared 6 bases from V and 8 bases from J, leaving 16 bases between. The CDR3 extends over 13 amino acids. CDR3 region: CASSSTGNTEAFF. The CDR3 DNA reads TGTGCCAGCTCCTCAACAGGGAATACCGAAGCTTTCTTT. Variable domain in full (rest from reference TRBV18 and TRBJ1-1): NAGVMQNPRHLVRRRGQEARLRCSPMKGHSHVYWYRQLPEEGLKFMVYLQKENIIDESGMPKERFSAEFPKEGPSILRIQQVVRGDSAAYFCASSSTGNTEAFFGQGTRLTVV.

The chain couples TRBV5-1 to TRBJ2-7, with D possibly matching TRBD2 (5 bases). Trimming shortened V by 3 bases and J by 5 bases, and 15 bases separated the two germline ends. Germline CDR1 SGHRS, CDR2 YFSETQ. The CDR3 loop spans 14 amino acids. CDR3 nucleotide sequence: TGCGCCAGCAGCTCCCCCGAACTAGATGACGAGCAGTACTTC. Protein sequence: CASSSPELDDEQYF. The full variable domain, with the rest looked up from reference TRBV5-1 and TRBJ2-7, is KAGVTQTPRYLIKTRGQQVTLSCSPISGHRSVSWYQQTPGQGLQFLFEYFSETQRNKGNFPGRFSGRQFSNSRSEMNVSTLELGDSALYLCASSSPELDDEQYFGPGTRLTVT.

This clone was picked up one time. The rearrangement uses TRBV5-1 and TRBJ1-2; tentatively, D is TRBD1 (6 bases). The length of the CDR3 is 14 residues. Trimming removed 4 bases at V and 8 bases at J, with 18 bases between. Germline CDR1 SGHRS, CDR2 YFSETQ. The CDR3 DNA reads TGCGCCAGCAGCGAAGGAGGGGGGAGGAACGGCTACACCTTC. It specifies CASSEGGGRNGYTF.

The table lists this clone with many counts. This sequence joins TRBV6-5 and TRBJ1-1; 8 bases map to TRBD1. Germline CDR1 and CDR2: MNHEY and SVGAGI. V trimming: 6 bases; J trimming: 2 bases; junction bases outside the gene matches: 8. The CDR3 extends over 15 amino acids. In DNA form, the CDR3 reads TGTGCCAGCAGGTACCGGGACAGGTTCAACACTGAAGCTTTCTTT. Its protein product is CASRYRDRFNTEAFF.

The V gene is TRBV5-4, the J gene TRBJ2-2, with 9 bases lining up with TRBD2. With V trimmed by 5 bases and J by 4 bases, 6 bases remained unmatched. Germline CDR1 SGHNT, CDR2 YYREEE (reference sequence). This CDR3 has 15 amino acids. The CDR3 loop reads CASRPGTSFTGELFF. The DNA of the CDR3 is TGTGCCAGCAGACCCGGGACTAGCTTCACCGGGGAGCTGTTTTTT. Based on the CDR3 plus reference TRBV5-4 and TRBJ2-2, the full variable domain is ETGVTQSPTHLIKTRGQQVTLRCSSQSGHNTVSWYQQALGQGPQFIFQYYREEENGRGNFPPRFSGLQFPNYSSELNVNALELDDSALYLCASRPGTSFTGELFFGEGSRLTVL.

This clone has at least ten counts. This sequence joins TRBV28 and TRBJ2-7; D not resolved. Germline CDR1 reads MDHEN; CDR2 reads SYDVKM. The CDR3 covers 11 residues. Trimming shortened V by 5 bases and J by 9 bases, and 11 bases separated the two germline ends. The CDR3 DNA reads TGTGCCAGCAGTGTGTGGTGGGGGCAGTACTTC. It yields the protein CASSVWWGQYF.

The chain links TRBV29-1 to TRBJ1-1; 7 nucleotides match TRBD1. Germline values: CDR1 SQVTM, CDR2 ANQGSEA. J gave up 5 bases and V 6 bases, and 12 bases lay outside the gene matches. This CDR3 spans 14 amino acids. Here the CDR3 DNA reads TGCAGCGTCTTTCTACAGGGGCGGGGGACTGAAGCTTTCTTT. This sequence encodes CSVFLQGRGTEAFF.

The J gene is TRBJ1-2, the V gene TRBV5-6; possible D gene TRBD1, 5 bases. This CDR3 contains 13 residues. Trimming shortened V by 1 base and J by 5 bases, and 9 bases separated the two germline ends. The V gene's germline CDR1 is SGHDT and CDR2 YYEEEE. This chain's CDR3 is CASSLLGDYGYTF. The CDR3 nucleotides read TGTGCCAGCAGCTTGCTGGGGGATTATGGCTACACCTTC.